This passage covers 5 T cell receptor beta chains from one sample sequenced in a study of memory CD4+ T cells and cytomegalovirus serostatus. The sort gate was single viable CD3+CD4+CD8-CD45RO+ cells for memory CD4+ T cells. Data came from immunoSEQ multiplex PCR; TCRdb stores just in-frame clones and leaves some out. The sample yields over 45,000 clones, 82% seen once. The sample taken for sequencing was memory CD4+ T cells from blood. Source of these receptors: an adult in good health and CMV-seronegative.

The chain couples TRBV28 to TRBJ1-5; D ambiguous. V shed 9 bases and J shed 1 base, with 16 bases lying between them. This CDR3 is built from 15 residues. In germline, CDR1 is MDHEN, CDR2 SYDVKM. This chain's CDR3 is CASATATLSNQPQHF. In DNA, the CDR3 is TGTGCCAGTGCGACTGCCACCCTCAGCAATCAGCCCCAGCATTTT.

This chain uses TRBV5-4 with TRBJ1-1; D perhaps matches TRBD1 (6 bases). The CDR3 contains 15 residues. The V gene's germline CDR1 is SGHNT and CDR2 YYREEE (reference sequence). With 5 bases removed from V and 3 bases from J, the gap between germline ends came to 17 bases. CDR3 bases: TGTGCCAGCAGTTCGGGGGCGGTAAGGTACACTGAAGCTTTCTTT. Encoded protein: CASSSGAVRYTEAFF.

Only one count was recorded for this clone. The CDR3 coding sequence is TGTGCCACCGAACCTGACAGTCTGAACACTGAAGCTTTCTTT. Translated: CATEPDSLNTEAFF. V gene TRBV15 combines with J gene TRBJ1-1, with a tentative D call TRBD1 (5 bases). Germline V CDR1 and CDR2: LNHNV, YYDKDF (reference sequence). The CDR3 consists of 14 residues. V lost 8 bases to trimming and J lost 0 bases, with 13 bases between them.

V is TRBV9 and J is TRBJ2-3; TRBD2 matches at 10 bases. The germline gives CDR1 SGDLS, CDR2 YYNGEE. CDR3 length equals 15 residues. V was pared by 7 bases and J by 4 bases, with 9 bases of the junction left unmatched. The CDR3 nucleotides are TGTGCCAGCTCCTTCAGCGGGGGGGACGCAGATACGCAGTATTTT. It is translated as CASSFSGGDADTQYF.

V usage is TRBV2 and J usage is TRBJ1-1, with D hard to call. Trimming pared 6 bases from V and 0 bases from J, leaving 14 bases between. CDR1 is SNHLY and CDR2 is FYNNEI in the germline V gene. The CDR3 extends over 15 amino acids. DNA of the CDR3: TGTGCCAGCAGCTTAATGCCGCAAATGAACACTGAAGCTTTCTTT. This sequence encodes CASSLMPQMNTEAFF.